The rows below give T cell receptor beta chains drawn from one sample of a study of T cells in Graves' hyperthyroidism and ophthalmopathy. TCRdb reanalysed the multiplex PCR reads using MiXCR and keeps one entry per CDR3 protein. This table holds around 180,000 distinct CDR3 sequences, about 15% found once. The sequencing sample was made of blood. The source of these receptors is a woman aged 45-60 years with Graves' hyperthyroidism. Both conserved end residues are part of each CDR3. D genes are given only for firm matches. Clone size appears in some rows only: once, few, many, or a class for an expanded clone.

v_gene: TRBV7-6; abundance: many; j_gene: TRBJ1-1; d_gene: -; CDR3aa: CASSVTGITEAFF; CDR3nt: TGTGCCAGCAGCGTTACAGGGATCACTGAAGCTTTCTTT
v_gene: TRBV20-1; abundance: many; j_gene: TRBJ1-5; d_gene: -; CDR3aa: CSASDNRGTRPQHF; CDR3nt: TGCAGTGCTAGCGATAATCGCGGGACTCGGCCCCAGCATTTT
v_gene: TRBV20-1; abundance: -; j_gene: TRBJ2-7; d_gene: TRBD2; CDR3aa: CSARDPTGGAYEQYF; CDR3nt: TGCAGTGCTAGGGACCCGACCGGGGGGGCCTACGAGCAGTACTTC
v_gene: TRBV3-1; abundance: -; j_gene: TRBJ2-2; d_gene: -; CDR3aa: CASSQRRQNTGELFF; CDR3nt: TGTGCCAGCAGCCAGCGAAGACAGAACACCGGGGAGCTGTTTTTT
v_gene: TRBV19; abundance: many; j_gene: TRBJ2-6; d_gene: -; CDR3aa: CASTSTGEGNVLTF; CDR3nt: TGTGCCAGTACCTCGACAGGGGAGGGCAACGTCCTGACTTTC
v_gene: TRBV12-3/TRBV12-4; abundance: many; j_gene: TRBJ1-2; d_gene: -; CDR3aa: CASSQDPVYGYTF; CDR3nt: TGTGCCAGCAGTCAAGACCCTGTCTATGGCTACACCTTC
v_gene: TRBV4-1; abundance: -; j_gene: TRBJ1-1; d_gene: -; CDR3aa: CASRLTGNYEAFF; CDR3nt: TGCGCCAGCAGACTCACAGGGAACTATGAAGCTTTCTTT
v_gene: TRBV15; abundance: many; j_gene: TRBJ2-3; d_gene: -; CDR3aa: CATRRGGSIDTQYF; CDR3nt: TGTGCCACTCGGAGGGGGGGGTCGATAGATACGCAGTATTTT
v_gene: TRBV7-9; abundance: many; j_gene: TRBJ1-1; d_gene: -; CDR3aa: CASSLGVAEAFF; CDR3nt: TGTGCCAGCAGCTTAGGTGTCGCTGAAGCTTTCTTT
v_gene: TRBV28; abundance: -; j_gene: TRBJ2-1; d_gene: -; CDR3aa: CASHPGRAHYNEQFF; CDR3nt: TGTGCCAGCCATCCGGGGCGGGCACACTACAATGAGCAGTTCTTC
v_gene: TRBV2; abundance: -; j_gene: TRBJ1-6; d_gene: -; CDR3aa: CASRGQFNPPLHF; CDR3nt: TGTGCCAGCAGAGGACAATTCAATCCACCCCTCCACTTT
v_gene: TRBV5-1; abundance: -; j_gene: TRBJ2-3; d_gene: -; CDR3aa: CASSFGASTDTQYF; CDR3nt: TGCGCCAGCAGCTTCGGTGCTAGCACAGATACGCAGTATTTT
v_gene: TRBV24-1; abundance: many; j_gene: TRBJ1-2; d_gene: TRBD1; CDR3aa: CATRGTGENYGYTF; CDR3nt: TGTGCCACCAGGGGGACAGGGGAGAACTATGGCTACACCTTC
v_gene: TRBV10-1; abundance: -; j_gene: TRBJ2-7; d_gene: -; CDR3aa: CATAGQRYGEQYF; CDR3nt: TGCGCCACAGCGGGACAGAGGTACGGAGAGCAGTACTTC
v_gene: TRBV19; abundance: many; j_gene: TRBJ1-5; d_gene: -; CDR3aa: CASSIGGGTVPRPQHF; CDR3nt: TGTGCCAGTAGTATCGGGGGGGGGACTGTCCCTCGCCCCCAGCATTTT
v_gene: TRBV27; abundance: many; j_gene: TRBJ2-7; d_gene: -; CDR3aa: CASSQGYSYEQYF; CDR3nt: TGTGCCAGCAGCCAGGGTTATTCCTACGAGCAGTACTTC
v_gene: TRBV12-3/TRBV12-4; abundance: many; j_gene: TRBJ2-1; d_gene: -; CDR3aa: CASSTGYYNEQFF; CDR3nt: TGTGCCAGCAGCACGGGGTACTACAATGAGCAGTTCTTC
v_gene: TRBV12-5; abundance: many; j_gene: TRBJ2-5; d_gene: -; CDR3aa: CASGSCQETQYF; CDR3nt: TGTGCTAGTGGCTCCTGCCAAGAGACCCAGTACTTC
v_gene: TRBV5-1; abundance: many; j_gene: TRBJ1-2; d_gene: -; CDR3aa: CASSLDGNLYGYTF; CDR3nt: TGCGCCAGCAGCCTTGACGGAAATCTCTATGGCTACACCTTC
v_gene: TRBV19; abundance: -; j_gene: TRBJ1-1; d_gene: -; CDR3aa: CASRPSGNTEAFF; CDR3nt: TGTGCCAGTAGGCCGAGTGGGAACACTGAAGCTTTCTTT
v_gene: TRBV5-1; abundance: many; j_gene: TRBJ2-7; d_gene: TRBD2; CDR3aa: CASSLVSGGSYEQYF; CDR3nt: TGCGCCAGCAGCTTGGTGAGCGGGGGTTCCTACGAGCAGTACTTC
v_gene: TRBV2; abundance: many; j_gene: TRBJ2-7; d_gene: TRBD2; CDR3aa: CASRLAENYEQYF; CDR3nt: TGTGCCAGCAGACTAGCGGAAAACTACGAGCAGTACTTC
v_gene: TRBV9; abundance: -; j_gene: TRBJ2-7; d_gene: -; CDR3aa: CASSVGGTATYEQYF; CDR3nt: TGTGCCAGCAGCGTAGGGGGGACGGCAACCTACGAGCAGTACTTC
v_gene: TRBV5-1; abundance: many; j_gene: TRBJ2-7; d_gene: -; CDR3aa: CASSSHGRDGTYEQYF; CDR3nt: TGCGCCAGCAGCTCCCATGGTCGGGACGGCACCTACGAGCAGTACTTC
v_gene: TRBV5-1; abundance: many; j_gene: TRBJ1-3; d_gene: -; CDR3aa: CASSLEDTFSGNTIYF; CDR3nt: TGCGCCAGCAGCTTGGAGGACACTTTCTCTGGAAACACCATATATTTT
v_gene: TRBV4-1; abundance: few; j_gene: TRBJ1-2; d_gene: -; CDR3aa: CASSPREGVAYGYTF; CDR3nt: TGCGCCAGCAGCCCTAGGGAAGGGGTGGCCTATGGCTACACCTTC
v_gene: TRBV20-1; abundance: -; j_gene: TRBJ1-5; d_gene: TRBD1; CDR3aa: CSAGTVSNQPQHF; CDR3nt: TGCAGTGCTGGGACAGTTAGCAATCAGCCCCAGCATTTT
v_gene: TRBV6-2/TRBV6-3; abundance: many; j_gene: TRBJ1-6; d_gene: -; CDR3aa: CASSYGQDEYNSPLHF; CDR3nt: TGTGCCAGCAGTTACGGGCAGGACGAATATAATTCACCCCTCCACTTT
v_gene: TRBV16; abundance: many; j_gene: TRBJ2-2; d_gene: -; CDR3aa: CASSLPSNTGELFF; CDR3nt: TGTGCCAGCAGCCTTCCGAGTAACACCGGGGAGCTGTTTTTT
v_gene: TRBV7-9; abundance: many; j_gene: TRBJ2-7; d_gene: -; CDR3aa: CASSLAGFLQYF; CDR3nt: TGTGCCAGCAGCTTAGCTGGGTTTTTGCAGTACTTC
v_gene: TRBV5-1; abundance: -; j_gene: TRBJ1-4; d_gene: -; CDR3aa: CASSIEATNEKLFF; CDR3nt: TGCGCCAGCAGCATAGAGGCAACTAATGAAAAACTGTTTTTT
v_gene: TRBV3-1; abundance: -; j_gene: TRBJ2-7; d_gene: -; CDR3aa: CASSLARGSAYEQYF; CDR3nt: TGTGCCAGCAGCCTCGCCAGGGGAAGCGCCTACGAGCAGTACTTC
v_gene: TRBV10-1; abundance: many; j_gene: TRBJ2-7; d_gene: TRBD2; CDR3aa: CASSQTSGGASEQYF; CDR3nt: TGCGCCAGCAGCCAAACTAGCGGAGGGGCCTCGGAGCAGTACTTC
v_gene: TRBV7-2; abundance: many; j_gene: TRBJ1-4; d_gene: TRBD1; CDR3aa: CASSPRNRGQGEKLFF; CDR3nt: TGTGCCAGCAGCCCGAGGAACAGGGGGCAGGGTGAAAAACTGTTTTTT
v_gene: TRBV20-1; abundance: -; j_gene: TRBJ2-7; d_gene: -; CDR3aa: CSASRPGLTSEQYF; CDR3nt: TGCAGTGCTAGCCGCCCGGGACTCACCTCCGAGCAGTACTTC
v_gene: TRBV15; abundance: many; j_gene: TRBJ1-2; d_gene: -; CDR3aa: CATSRDGDGYTF; CDR3nt: TGTGCCACCAGCAGAGACGGCGATGGCTACACCTTC
v_gene: TRBV5-1; abundance: many; j_gene: TRBJ2-6; d_gene: TRBD1; CDR3aa: CASSLDRGGANVLTF; CDR3nt: TGCGCCAGCAGCTTGGACAGGGGTGGGGCCAACGTCCTGACTTTC
v_gene: TRBV7-8; abundance: many; j_gene: TRBJ1-6; d_gene: -; CDR3aa: CASSLATRRRSPLHF; CDR3nt: TGTGCCAGCAGCTTAGCAACCCGAAGGAGGTCACCCCTCCACTTT
v_gene: TRBV20-1; abundance: -; j_gene: TRBJ2-1; d_gene: TRBD2; CDR3aa: CSAIAGGASYNEQFF; CDR3nt: TGCAGTGCTATAGCGGGAGGAGCCTCCTACAATGAGCAGTTCTTC
v_gene: TRBV20-1; abundance: few; j_gene: TRBJ2-1; d_gene: TRBD1; CDR3aa: CSARDLGKIGTGVVYNEQFF; CDR3nt: TGCAGTGCTAGAGATCTGGGAAAAATAGGGACAGGGGTTGTCTACAATGAGCAGTTCTTC
v_gene: TRBV24-1; abundance: -; j_gene: TRBJ2-7; d_gene: -; CDR3aa: CATAGWGEPYEQYF; CDR3nt: TGTGCCACCGCCGGGTGGGGTGAACCCTACGAGCAGTACTTC
v_gene: TRBV6-2/TRBV6-3; abundance: -; j_gene: TRBJ2-1; d_gene: TRBD1; CDR3aa: CASSGRSGGSYNEQFF; CDR3nt: TGTGCCAGCAGTGGCCGATCAGGGGGCTCTTACAATGAGCAGTTCTTC
v_gene: TRBV2; abundance: many; j_gene: TRBJ2-3; d_gene: TRBD2; CDR3aa: CASRITGTSWSDTQYF; CDR3nt: TGTGCCAGCAGAATCACCGGGACTAGTTGGTCAGATACGCAGTATTTT
v_gene: TRBV7-3; abundance: many; j_gene: TRBJ2-3; d_gene: -; CDR3aa: CASSFGGLTDTQYF; CDR3nt: TGTGCCAGCAGCTTCGGGGGGCTCACAGATACGCAGTATTTT
v_gene: TRBV20-1; abundance: -; j_gene: TRBJ2-3; d_gene: -; CDR3aa: CSAQSTSTDTQYF; CDR3nt: TGCAGTGCGCAGAGCACTAGCACAGATACGCAGTATTTT
v_gene: TRBV19; abundance: -; j_gene: TRBJ2-1; d_gene: -; CDR3aa: CASSIDPPYNEQFF; CDR3nt: TGTGCCAGTAGTATAGACCCCCCCTACAATGAGCAGTTCTTC
v_gene: TRBV5-6; abundance: -; j_gene: TRBJ2-7; d_gene: -; CDR3aa: CASSLGYGTSEQYF; CDR3nt: TGTGCCAGCAGCTTGGGGTATGGGACATCCGAGCAGTACTTC
v_gene: TRBV7-9; abundance: -; j_gene: TRBJ2-1; d_gene: TRBD1; CDR3aa: CASSSKGQGANEQSF; CDR3nt: TGTGCCAGCAGCTCAAAGGGACAGGGGGCGAATGAGCAGTCCTTC
v_gene: TRBV19; abundance: -; j_gene: TRBJ2-7; d_gene: TRBD2; CDR3aa: CASGTSAAYEQYF; CDR3nt: TGTGCCAGTGGGACTAGCGCAGCCTACGAGCAGTACTTC
v_gene: TRBV7-2; abundance: many; j_gene: TRBJ2-1; d_gene: TRBD2; CDR3aa: CASSTSGGLGGENEQFF; CDR3nt: TGTGCCAGCAGCACCAGCGGGGGACTGGGAGGGGAGAATGAGCAGTTCTTC
v_gene: TRBV20-1; abundance: many; j_gene: TRBJ2-2; d_gene: TRBD2; CDR3aa: CSATSGINTGELFF; CDR3nt: TGCAGTGCTACTAGCGGGATCAACACCGGGGAGCTGTTTTTT
v_gene: TRBV6-1; abundance: many; j_gene: TRBJ1-1; d_gene: TRBD1; CDR3aa: CASRRTGNTEAFF; CDR3nt: TGTGCCAGCAGAAGGACAGGAAACACTGAAGCTTTCTTT
v_gene: TRBV5-4; abundance: few; j_gene: TRBJ1-2; d_gene: TRBD1; CDR3aa: CASSFGTGSGYTF; CDR3nt: TGTGCCAGCAGCTTCGGGACAGGGAGTGGCTACACCTTC
v_gene: TRBV16; abundance: many; j_gene: TRBJ2-3; d_gene: -; CDR3aa: CASSQSRVDTQYF; CDR3nt: TGTGCCAGCAGCCAATCGAGGGTAGATACGCAGTATTTT
v_gene: TRBV12-3/TRBV12-4; abundance: many; j_gene: TRBJ1-6; d_gene: -; CDR3aa: CASSFSGEENSPLHF; CDR3nt: TGTGCCAGCAGTTTCTCAGGAGAGGAGAATTCACCCCTCCACTTT
v_gene: TRBV6-2/TRBV6-3; abundance: many; j_gene: TRBJ1-2; d_gene: -; CDR3aa: CASSYPGSVGYTF; CDR3nt: TGTGCCAGCAGTTACCCCGGTTCGGTCGGCTACACCTTC
v_gene: TRBV3-1; abundance: -; j_gene: TRBJ1-1; d_gene: -; CDR3aa: CASSRSSTGWEAFF; CDR3nt: TGTGCCAGCAGCCGATCGTCGACAGGCTGGGAAGCTTTCTTT
v_gene: TRBV6-2/TRBV6-3; abundance: many; j_gene: TRBJ2-7; d_gene: TRBD1; CDR3aa: CASGFTGGSYEQYF; CDR3nt: TGTGCCAGCGGTTTTACAGGGGGATCCTACGAGCAGTACTTC
v_gene: TRBV7-9; abundance: -; j_gene: TRBJ1-5; d_gene: -; CDR3aa: CASSSTPDGQPQHF; CDR3nt: TGTGCCAGCAGCTCGACACCGGATGGGCAGCCCCAGCATTTT